A single sample gave rise to the 20 T cell receptor beta chains below, sequenced in a study of Graves' ophthalmopathy and Graves' hyperthyroidism. Transcripts of RNA were the source for amplifying TCR beta CDR3 regions. The authors performed first-round RT-PCR with HTBI primers and then a second-round multiplex PCR. TCRdb reprocessed the multiplex PCR reads via MiXCR and lists one record per CDR3 protein. The sample shows about 640,000 distinct CDR3 sequences, 35% to 50% of them seen only once. Sequencing input: peripheral blood. Receptors originate from an adult man with Graves' ophthalmopathy.

The chain carries TRBV29-1 and TRBJ2-5; D gene ambiguous. Germline V gene lookup returns CDR1 SQVTM and CDR2 ANQGSEA. V gave up 3 bases and J gave up 2 bases, with 13 bases separating them. The length of the CDR3 is 14 residues. The CDR3 reads CSVERAGGQETQYF. Here the CDR3 DNA reads TGCAGCGTTGAGCGCGCAGGTGGGCAAGAGACCCAGTACTTC.

Ten or more counts support this clonotype. The rearrangement joins TRBV5-1 to TRBJ1-2; D gene uncertain. Trimming cost V 3 bases and J 6 bases, with 12 bases left between them. The germline CDR1 and CDR2 sequences are SGHRS and YFSETQ. This CDR3 has 13 residues. The CDR3, as DNA: TGCGCCAGCAGCTGGGAGACGGCCGATGGCTACACCTTC. It yields the protein CASSWETADGYTF.

This clonotype came up once. This sequence joins TRBV29-1 and TRBJ2-2, with TRBD2 matching 13 bases. In germline, CDR1 is SQVTM, CDR2 ANQGSEA. Trimming at V came to 3 bases and at J to 5 bases, leaving 0 bases not matched to a gene. This CDR3 has 14 residues. Here the CDR3 DNA reads TGCAGCGTTGAGGGACTAGCGGGAACCGGGGAGCTGTTTTTT. It is translated as CSVEGLAGTGELFF.

The chain recombines TRBV29-1 with TRBJ1-2, with D unclear. CDR3 length: 9 amino acids. Germline V gene lookup returns CDR1 SQVTM and CDR2 ANQGSEA. The chain's CDR3 is CRANYGYTF. As DNA, the CDR3 is TGCAGGGCGAACTATGGCTACACCTTC. Filled out from reference TRBV29-1 and TRBJ1-2, the complete variable domain reads SAVISQKPSRDICQRGTSLTIQCQVDSQVTMMFWYRQQPGQSLTLIATANQGSEATYESGFVIDKFPISRPNLTFSTLTVSNMSPEDSSIYLCRANYGYTFGSGTRLTVV.

The V call is TRBV5-4, the J call TRBJ1-2; 9 nucleotides agree with TRBD1. The J segment lost 4 bases and the V segment lost 3 bases, leaving 13 bases of the junction unmatched. CDR3 length: 17 amino acids. The germline gives CDR1 SGHNT, CDR2 YYREEE (reference sequence). The CDR3 region is CASSSVGDRAIVYGYTF. The CDR3 DNA reads as TGTGCCAGCAGCTCGGTTGGGGACAGGGCGATCGTCTATGGCTACACCTTC.

A note on this clonotype: This may stem from a read error, because a much larger clone lies one nucleotide away. The rearrangement uses TRBV20-1 and TRBJ1-5; D is unclear. Trimming pared 0 bases from V and 3 bases from J, leaving 9 bases between. Germline loops: CDR1 DFQATT, CDR2 SNEGSKA (reference sequence). The CDR3 length is 14 residues. The CDR3 region has the DNA TGCAGTGCTAGAGAGGCAGGCTACAATCAGCCCCAGCATTTT. It translates to CSAREAGYNQPQHF.

This clonotype was found a few times. The chain links TRBV30 to TRBJ2-5; D is uncertain. In germline, CDR1 is GTSNPN, CDR2 SVGIG (reference sequence). V lost 1 base to trimming and J lost 4 bases, with 4 bases between them. CDR3 size: 11 residues. Written as DNA, the CDR3 is TGTGCCTGGAGTGGACCAGAGACCCAGTACTTC. Its protein product is CAWSGPETQYF. The variable domain in full, completed from reference TRBV30 and TRBJ2-5, reads SQTIHQWPATLVQPVGSPLSLECTVEGTSNPNLYWYRQAAGRGLQLLFYSVGIGQISSEVPQNLSASRPQDRQFILSSKKLLLSDSGFYLCAWSGPETQYFGPGTRLLVL.

This clonotype was detected ten times or more. This chain uses TRBV7-9 with TRBJ1-4, with D possibly being TRBD1 (5 bases). Trimming shortened V by 3 bases and J by 5 bases, and 13 bases separated the two germline ends. Germline values: CDR1 SEHNR, CDR2 FQNEAQ (reference sequence). This CDR3 has 15 amino acids. The CDR3 spells CASSFSGLRNEKLFF. The CDR3 nucleotides read TGTGCCAGCAGCTTCTCGGGACTCCGGAATGAAAAACTGTTTTTT.

Many counts were recorded for this clonotype. The V gene is TRBV7-9, the J gene TRBJ1-4; D ambiguous. V was pared by 3 bases and J by 3 bases, with 5 bases between. CDR3 length: 13 amino acids. Per germline, CDR1 SEHNR and CDR2 FQNEAQ (reference sequence). In DNA form, the CDR3 reads TGTGCCAGCAGCTTCGGAGCTAATGAAAAACTGTTTTTT. This gives the protein CASSFGANEKLFF. Full variable domain (outside the CDR3, taken from reference TRBV7-9 and TRBJ1-4): DTGVSQNPRHKITKRGQNVTFRCDPISEHNRLYWYRQTLGQGPEFLTYFQNEAQLEKSRLLSDRFSAERPKGSFSTLEIQRTEQGDSAMYLCASSFGANEKLFFGSGTQLSVL.

This clonotype was counted only a few times. J is TRBJ2-3 and V is TRBV24-1, with D unresolved. The V gene lost 5 bases and the J gene lost 0 bases, with 8 bases spanning the gap. Per the germline V gene, CDR1 is KGHDR and CDR2 is SFDVKD. The CDR3 extends over 14 amino acids. The CDR3, as DNA: TGTGCCACCAGTGGCTCGACTAGCACAGATACGCAGTATTTT. This translates into CATSGSTSTDTQYF.

This clonotype was seen ten or more times. This chain connects TRBV6-1 to TRBJ1-6; D gene unclear. CDR3 size: 15 residues. V lost 8 bases to trimming and J lost 5 bases, with 16 bases between them. CDR1 is MNHNS and CDR2 is SASEGT in the germline V gene. The CDR3: CASADEDGNNSPLHF. In nucleotides, the CDR3 is TGTGCCAGCGCGGACGAGGACGGCAATAATTCACCCCTCCACTTT.

V and J are TRBV7-2 and TRBJ2-7; 9 nucleotides line up with TRBD2. Per germline, CDR1 SGHTA and CDR2 FQGNSA. The V gene end was trimmed by 2 bases and the J gene end by 5 bases; junction bases not matched to a gene: 16. The CDR3 contains 18 residues. CDR3: CASSLHPAGLAGSHEQYF. The CDR3 region has the DNA TGTGCCAGCAGCTTACATCCCGCGGGGCTAGCGGGAAGTCACGAGCAGTACTTC.

This clonotype was picked up a small number of times. Here the CDR3 DNA reads TGTGCCAGCAGCGTACTGGGACAGGGGGACACTGAAGCTTTCTTT. It yields the protein CASSVLGQGDTEAFF. This chain connects TRBV9 to TRBJ1-1; 11 bases map to TRBD1. Unmatched junction bases numbered 2, after V lost 1 base and J lost 3 bases. This CDR3 comprises 15 residues. Germline-derived CDR1 and CDR2 are SGDLS and YYNGEE.

This clonotype has only a few counts. This sequence joins TRBV5-8 and TRBJ2-6; D might be TRBD1 (6 bases). CDR3 length: 19 amino acids. The germline V and J ends were trimmed by 4 bases and 0 bases, with 20 bases remaining between them. CDR1 and CDR2 from the germline V gene are SGHTS and YDEGEE. The CDR3 DNA follows: TGTGCCAGCAGCGCGGGCAGGGGCGGAAGCGGCTCTGGGGCCAACGTCCTGACTTTC. It yields the protein CASSAGRGGSGSGANVLTF.

As for this clonotype: A much larger clone is a single base away; this may be a read error. J is TRBJ2-7 and V is TRBV12-3 or TRBV12-4; D ambiguous. The CDR3 is 11 residues long. The ends were cut back, 3 bases at V and 5 bases at J, with 5 bases in the middle. The CDR3 region is CASSLRHEQYF. The CDR3 DNA reads as TGTGCCAGCAGTTTGCGGCACGAGCAGTACTTC.

This clonotype was counted many times. This chain links TRBV2 with TRBJ1-1; a weak D match, TRBD1 (6 bases). From germline, CDR1 is SNHLY and CDR2 FYNNEI. V lost 4 bases to trimming and J lost 4 bases, with 10 bases between them. This CDR3 comprises 13 residues. The CDR3 loop is CASSATGITEAFF. The DNA of the CDR3 is TGTGCCAGCAGTGCTACAGGGATCACTGAAGCTTTCTTT.

The V gene is TRBV6-1, the J gene TRBJ1-6, with unresolved D. The CDR3 runs to 15 residues. Germline V gene data show CDR1 as MNHNS and CDR2 as SASEGT. Trimming pared 5 bases from V and 2 bases from J, leaving 10 bases between. The CDR3 bases are TGTGCCAGCAGTTACGCTCGTACCTATAATTCACCCCTCCACTTT. Protein sequence: CASSYARTYNSPLHF.

This chain joins TRBV7-9 and TRBJ2-3, with 13 bases fitting TRBD2. This CDR3 is built from 16 residues. Unmatched junction bases numbered 6, after V lost 5 bases and J lost 4 bases. Germline V gene sequence: CDR1 SEHNR, CDR2 FQNEAQ (reference sequence). The CDR3 here is CASSPLTSGGADTQYF. CDR3 nucleotides: TGTGCCAGCAGCCCACTTACTAGCGGGGGGGCAGATACGCAGTATTTT.

The chain has TRBV12-3 or TRBV12-4 and TRBJ1-3; no clear D gene. The CDR3 spans 16 residues. Trimming took 1 base from V and 2 from J, leaving 12 bases between them. CDR3 nucleotide sequence: TGTGCCAGCAGTTTAGGGGTAGGGAGCCCTGGAAACACCATATATTTT. Encoded protein: CASSLGVGSPGNTIYF.

This clonotype was seen repeatedly, ten times or more. The rearrangement links TRBV25-1 to TRBJ2-5; 15 nucleotides line up with TRBD2. The length of the CDR3 is 15 residues. Germline V lookup: CDR1 MGHDK, CDR2 SYGVNS. The V segment lost 3 bases and the J segment 5 bases; nucleotides outside the gene matches: 1. CDR3 amino acids: CASSDGTSGGETQYF. DNA for the CDR3: TGTGCCAGCAGTGACGGGACTAGCGGGGGGGAGACCCAGTACTTC.